The T cell receptor (beta chain) under discussion was sequenced for a study of T cell responses to AZD1222 COVID-19 vaccine. V lost 1 base and J 10 bases, leaving 12 bases between the germline ends. The CDR3 length is 14 residues. Germline CDR1 reads SGHRS; CDR2 reads YFSETQ. Profiling relied on immunoSEQ multiplex PCR, and the TCRdb table lists in-frame clones only, not all of them. Counted here are 150,000 to 200,000 clones, about 90% occurring once; the ten biggest clones make up 7.5% to 9.5%. The source material was peripheral blood, sampled on day 0 of AZD1222 vaccination. The chain combines TRBV5-1 with TRBJ1-6; D may be TRBD1 (5 bases). The sequence was collected from an adult in good health. This chain's CDR3 is CASSLRDDLSPLHF. CDR3 bases: TGCGCCAGCAGCTTGAGGGACGACCTATCACCCCTCCACTTT.